The 25 T cell receptor beta chains below all came from one sample that was sequenced in a study of cytomegalovirus exposure and HLA in healthy donors. It was with 60 Vbeta and 13 Jbeta primers that the PCR ran. Some clones are missing from TCRdb's copy, which holds only in-frame ones; the method was immunoSEQ multiplex PCR. The table shows about 110,000 clones, with about 80% occurring only once. Sequenced sample: PBMCs. These receptor sequences come from a woman aged 50 to 65 in good health and CMV-seropositive.

V usage is TRBV4-2 and J usage is TRBJ2-7; 9 nucleotides match TRBD1. Germline CDR1 reads LGHNA; CDR2 reads YNFKEQ. This CDR3 has 14 amino acids. J was trimmed by 3 bases and V by 4 bases; bases with no gene match: 4. The CDR3 region is CASSLRTGDYEQYF. CDR3 bases: TGTGCCAGCAGCCTCAGGACAGGGGACTACGAGCAGTACTTC.

The chain couples TRBV27 to TRBJ2-1, with D uncertain. Germline V gene data show CDR1 as MNHEY and CDR2 as SMNVEV (reference sequence). V was clipped by 2 bases and J by 4 bases, with 6 bases between them. The CDR3 sequence is 13 residues long. The CDR3 sequence is CASSLVEYNEQFF. Here the CDR3 DNA reads TGTGCCAGCAGTTTAGTGGAGTACAATGAGCAGTTCTTC.

The genes are TRBV6-4 and TRBJ2-1; D remains ambiguous. Trimming left V 5 bases short and J 0 bases short, with 14 bases between. The CDR3 spans 16 residues. Germline CDR1 reads MRHNA; CDR2 reads SNTAGT. Here the CDR3 reads CASSRSKSSSYNEQFF. CDR3 DNA sequence: TGTGCCAGCAGTAGAAGCAAATCAAGCTCCTACAATGAGCAGTTCTTC.

The V and J genes are TRBV18 and TRBJ1-1, with D perhaps matching TRBD1 (5 bases). The CDR3 length is 14 residues. V shed 2 bases and J shed 3 bases, with 10 bases lying between them. Germline lookup yields CDR1 KGHSH and CDR2 LQKENI. The chain's CDR3 is CASSPRGLDTEAFF. The CDR3 DNA is TGTGCCAGCTCACCAAGGGGCCTCGACACTGAAGCTTTCTTT.

This clone showed up just a few times. This chain connects TRBV27 to TRBJ2-5; possibly TRBD2 for D (5 bases). Germline V CDR1 and CDR2: MNHEY, SMNVEV (reference sequence). The V and J ends lost 2 bases and 3 bases respectively, with 13 bases between them. This CDR3 spans 15 amino acids. The CDR3 nucleotides read TGTGCCAGCAGTTTAGGGAGAGGGCAGAAAGAGACCCAGTACTTC. Translated: CASSLGRGQKETQYF.

This clone has only a few counts. The chain is built from TRBV19 and TRBJ2-4, with TRBD1 matching over 9 bases. The germline gives CDR1 LNHDA, CDR2 SQIVND (reference sequence). The V gene end was trimmed by 6 bases and the J gene end by 4 bases; junction bases not matched to a gene: 7. The CDR3 length is 15 residues. The CDR3 nucleotides read TGTGCCAGTAGGGCCTCGGGACAGGGAAAAAACATTCAGTACTTC. Translating gives CASRASGQGKNIQYF.

The gene calls are TRBV6-5 and TRBJ1-1, with TRBD1 identical over 8 bases. Germline V CDR1 and CDR2: MNHEY, SVGAGI. The CDR3 contains 13 residues. V was clipped by 6 bases and J by 5 bases; unmatched bases: 5. The CDR3 loop reads CASSPGGRTEAFF. CDR3 DNA sequence: TGTGCCAGCAGCCCAGGGGGCCGGACTGAAGCTTTCTTT.

V and J are TRBV9 and TRBJ2-3; 7 nucleotides align to TRBD2. Germline CDR1 reads SGDLS; CDR2 reads YYNGEE. The J segment lost 0 bases and the V segment lost 0 bases, leaving 10 bases of the junction unmatched. CDR3 length equals 18 residues. CDR3 nucleotides: TGTGCCAGCAGCGTAGGGGGAGGGCAGGGTAAAAGCACAGATACGCAGTATTTT. This encodes CASSVGGGQGKSTDTQYF.

The chain has TRBV7-2 and TRBJ2-7, with a tentative D call TRBD1 (6 bases). V was clipped by 1 base and J by 6 bases, with 10 bases between them. This CDR3 contains 13 residues. Germline CDR1 SGHTA, CDR2 FQGNSA. The CDR3 here is CASSLGGLGEQYF. Written as DNA, the CDR3 is TGTGCCAGCAGCTTAGGGGGGCTGGGCGAGCAGTACTTC.

This chain joins TRBV7-2 and TRBJ2-2; D unclear. Trimming shortened V by 4 bases and J by 1 base, and 13 bases separated the two germline ends. The germline CDR1 and CDR2 sequences are SGHTA and FQGNSA. There are 16 residues in the CDR3. The CDR3 protein is CASSSHAPRNTGELFF. DNA for the CDR3: TGTGCCAGCAGCTCCCATGCCCCGAGGAACACCGGGGAGCTGTTTTTT.

V gene TRBV7-3 combines with J gene TRBJ2-1; 9 nucleotides agree with TRBD1. This CDR3 contains 14 residues. V was clipped by 3 bases and J by 8 bases; unmatched bases: 5. The germline CDR1 and CDR2 sequences are SGHTA and FQGTGA. The CDR3 here is CASSFDRGGYEQFF. The CDR3 nucleotides read TGTGCCAGCAGCTTTGACAGGGGGGGGTATGAGCAGTTCTTC. The entire variable domain, with the rest obtained from reference TRBV7-3 and TRBJ2-1, is as follows: GAGVSQTPSNKVTEKGKYVELRCDPISGHTALYWYRQSLGQGPEFLIYFQGTGAADDSGLPNDRFFAVRPEGSVSTLKIQRTERGDSAVYLCASSFDRGGYEQFFGPGTRLTVL.

V and J are TRBV7-3 and TRBJ2-3, with TRBD2 matching over 8 bases. Germline CDR1 reads SGHTA; CDR2 reads FQGTGA. J gave up 2 bases and V 2 bases, and 15 bases lay outside the gene matches. The CDR3 length is 19 residues. CDR3 sequence (DNA): TGTGCCAGCAGCTTACGGGGGGGCGGAGCGTATGTGGACACAGATACGCAGTATTTT. Translation gives CASSLRGGGAYVDTDTQYF. The entire variable domain, with the rest obtained from reference TRBV7-3 and TRBJ2-3, is as follows: GAGVSQTPSNKVTEKGKYVELRCDPISGHTALYWYRQSLGQGPEFLIYFQGTGAADDSGLPNDRFFAVRPEGSVSTLKIQRTERGDSAVYLCASSLRGGGAYVDTDTQYFGPGTRLTVL.

This clone was found a few times. The chain uses TRBV6-5 and TRBJ1-1; no definite D call. Germline CDR1 MNHEY, CDR2 SVGAGI. The germline V and J ends were trimmed by 2 bases and 6 bases, with 10 bases remaining between them. CDR3 size: 13 residues. This CDR3 reads CASSYPGRPEAFF. Written as DNA, the CDR3 is TGTGCCAGCAGTTACCCTGGGAGGCCTGAAGCTTTCTTT.

About this clone itself: Germline and junction disagree at one end, which may indicate a read error. The V and J genes are TRBV19 and TRBJ2-6; 7 nucleotides align to TRBD2. The CDR3 loop spans 16 amino acids. CDR1 is LNHDA, CDR2 SQIVND, per germline (reference sequence). The CDR3 DNA follows: TGTGCCAGTACGCCGGGGGGTCGGGGGAGGGGCAACGGCCTGACTTTC. Residues: CASTPGGRGRGNGLTF.

The table lists this clone with a few counts. J is TRBJ1-2 and V is TRBV9, with D unclear. Germline CDR1 is SGDLS and CDR2 is YYNGEE. The V end was cut by 4 bases, the J end by 3 bases, with 13 bases between. The CDR3 runs to 14 residues. CDR3 in DNA: TGTGCCAGCAGCCCGAGCGTCCCTCACTATGGCTACACCTTC. It translates to CASSPSVPHYGYTF.

Comment on this clone: Sequence at one end of the junction differs from germline and may be a read error. This chain connects TRBV19 to TRBJ2-7; TRBD2 matches 7 bases. This CDR3 spans 15 amino acids. Germline CDR1 is LNHDA and CDR2 is SQIVND (reference sequence). In DNA form, the CDR3 reads TGTGCCAGTAGTTTAGAGCCCCGGGGGGTATACGAGCAGTACTTC. Its protein is CASSLEPRGVYEQYF.

Details on this clone: The junction and the germline gene differ at one end; a read error may be behind it. The V call is TRBV7-6, the J call TRBJ2-5; possibly TRBD2 for D (5 bases). The CDR3 has 13 residues. CDR1 is SGHVS and CDR2 is FNYEAQ in the germline V gene. In DNA form, the CDR3 reads TGTGCCAGCAGCTTAGCCCAACTAGAGGCCCAGTACTTC. Protein product: CASSLAQLEAQYF.

The chain joins TRBV7-9 to TRBJ2-3; 8 positions agree with TRBD2. Germline V CDR1 and CDR2: SEHNR, FQNEAQ (reference sequence). The trim removed 5 bases at V and 11 bases at J, leaving 6 bases unmatched. CDR3 length equals 12 residues. The DNA of the CDR3 is TGTGCCAGCAGCGCCGGACTAGCTATGCAGTATTTT. It yields the protein CASSAGLAMQYF.

J is TRBJ2-1 and V is TRBV10-3; 11 bases are a match to TRBD2. Germline CDR1 reads ENHRY; CDR2 reads SYGVKD. The CDR3 runs 16 residues. J was trimmed by 4 bases and V by 3 bases; bases with no gene match: 5. CDR3 protein: CAISDWLAGGYNEQFF. The CDR3 DNA is TGTGCCATCAGTGACTGGCTAGCGGGGGGTTACAATGAGCAGTTCTTC.

A remark on this clone: At one of its ends the junction is not consistent with the germline gene, which may arise from a read error. The rearrangement links TRBV5-6 to TRBJ2-1; 8 bases line up with TRBD1. Germline V gene data show CDR1 as SGHDT and CDR2 as YYEEEE. CDR3 size: 13 residues. CDR3 loop: CASSSLKDRVSLF. The CDR3 DNA reads TGTGCCAGCAGCTCCTTGAAGGACAGGGTATCGCTCTTC.

V usage is TRBV5-7 and J usage is TRBJ2-7; no clear D. TRBV5-7 is treated as an ORF (open reading frame) with a function not yet certain. The CDR3 spans 14 residues. V shed 0 bases and J shed 3 bases, with 10 bases lying between them. As DNA, the CDR3 is TGTGCCAGCAGCTTGGACAGCCTCCTCTACGAGCAGTACTTC. As protein: CASSLDSLLYEQYF.

The V call is TRBV9, the J call TRBJ2-1, with 10 bases aligning to TRBD1. In germline, CDR1 is SGDLS, CDR2 YYNGEE. The CDR3 sequence is 17 residues long. The V gene end was trimmed by 2 bases and the J gene end by 6 bases; junction bases not matched to a gene: 11. The CDR3 DNA sequence: TGTGCCAGCAGCGTCGACAGGGGGCTAGGGGTGCCCAATGAGCAGTTCTTC. Translating gives CASSVDRGLGVPNEQFF.

This clone was seen more than once but under ten times. The V call is TRBV14, the J call TRBJ2-1; 15 bases are a match to TRBD2. CDR1 and CDR2 from the germline V gene are SGHDN and FVKESK. The CDR3 has 16 residues. Trimming cost V 4 bases and J 8 bases; bases outside gene matches: 6. The CDR3 sequence: CASSPRTSGRAYEQFF. Written as DNA, the CDR3 is TGTGCCAGCAGCCCGCGGACTAGCGGGAGGGCATATGAGCAGTTCTTC.

In nucleotides, the CDR3 is TGTGCCAGCAGCTCCGGACTAGCGTCCGAGCAGTACTTC. Translation gives CASSSGLASEQYF. The chain combines TRBV7-2 with TRBJ2-7, with 9 bases matching TRBD2. The junction had 4 bases not matched to a gene; V was cut back by 4 bases and J by 6 bases. The CDR3 totals 13 residues. The germline gives CDR1 SGHTA, CDR2 FQGNSA.

The chain carries TRBV6-1 and TRBJ2-5; 10 nucleotides agree with TRBD1. The J segment lost 2 bases and the V segment lost 5 bases, leaving 2 bases of the junction unmatched. Germline CDR1 is MNHNS and CDR2 is SASEGT. CDR3 length: 14 residues. The CDR3 bases are TGTGCCAGCAGTCAGGACAGGGGGCAAGAGACCCAGTACTTC. Protein: CASSQDRGQETQYF.